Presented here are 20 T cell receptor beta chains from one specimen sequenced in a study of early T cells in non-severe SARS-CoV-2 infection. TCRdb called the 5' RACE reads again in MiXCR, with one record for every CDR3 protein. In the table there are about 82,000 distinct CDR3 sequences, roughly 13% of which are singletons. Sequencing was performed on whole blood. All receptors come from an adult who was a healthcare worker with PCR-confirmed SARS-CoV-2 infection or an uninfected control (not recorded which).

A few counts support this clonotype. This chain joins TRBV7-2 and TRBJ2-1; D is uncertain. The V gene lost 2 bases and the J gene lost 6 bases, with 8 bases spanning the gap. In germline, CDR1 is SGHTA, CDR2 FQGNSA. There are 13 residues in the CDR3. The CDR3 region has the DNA TGTGCCAGCAGCTTATCAGGATTCAATGAGCAGTTCTTC. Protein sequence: CASSLSGFNEQFF.

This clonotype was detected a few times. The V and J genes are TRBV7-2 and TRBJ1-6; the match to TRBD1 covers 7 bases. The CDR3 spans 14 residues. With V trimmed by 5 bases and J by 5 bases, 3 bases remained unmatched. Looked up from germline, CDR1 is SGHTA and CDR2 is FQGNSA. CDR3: CASSTQGDNSPLHF. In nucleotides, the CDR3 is TGTGCCAGCAGCACCCAGGGGGATAATTCACCCCTCCACTTT. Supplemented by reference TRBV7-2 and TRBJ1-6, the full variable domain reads GAGVSQSPSNKVTEKGKDVELRCDPISGHTALYWYRQSLGQGLEFLIYFQGNSAPDKSGLPSDRFSAERTGGSVSTLTIQRTQQEDSAVYLCASSTQGDNSPLHFGNGTRLTVT.

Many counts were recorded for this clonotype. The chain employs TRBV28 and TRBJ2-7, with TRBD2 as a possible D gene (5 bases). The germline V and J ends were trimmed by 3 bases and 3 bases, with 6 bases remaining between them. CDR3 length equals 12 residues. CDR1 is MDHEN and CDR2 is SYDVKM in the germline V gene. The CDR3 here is CASSFGIYEQYF. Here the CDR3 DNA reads TGTGCCAGCAGTTTCGGGATCTACGAGCAGTACTTC.

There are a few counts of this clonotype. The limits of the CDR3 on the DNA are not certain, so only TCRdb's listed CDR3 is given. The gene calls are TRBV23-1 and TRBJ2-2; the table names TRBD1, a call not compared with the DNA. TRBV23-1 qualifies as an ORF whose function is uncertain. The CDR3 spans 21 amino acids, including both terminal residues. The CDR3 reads CASSQSIPGQGDGRTPGSCFF.

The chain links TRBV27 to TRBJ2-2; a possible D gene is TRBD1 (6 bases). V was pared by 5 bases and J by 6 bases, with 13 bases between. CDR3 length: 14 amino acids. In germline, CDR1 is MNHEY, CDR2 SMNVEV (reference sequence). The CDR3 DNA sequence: TGTGCCAGCAGTATACAGGGTGCGGCCGGGGAGCTGTTTTTT. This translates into CASSIQGAAGELFF.

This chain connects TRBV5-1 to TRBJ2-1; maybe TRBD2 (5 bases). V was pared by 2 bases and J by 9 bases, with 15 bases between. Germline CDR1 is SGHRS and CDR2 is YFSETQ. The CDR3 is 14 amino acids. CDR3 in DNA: TGCGCCAGCAGCTTCGCCGGCGGGTCGGGTGAGCAGTTCTTC. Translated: CASSFAGGSGEQFF.

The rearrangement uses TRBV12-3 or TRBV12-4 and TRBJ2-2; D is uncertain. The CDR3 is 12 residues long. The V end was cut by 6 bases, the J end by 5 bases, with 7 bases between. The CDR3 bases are TGTGCCAGCAGGTCCGGGACCGGGGAGCTGTTTTTT. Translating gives CASRSGTGELFF.

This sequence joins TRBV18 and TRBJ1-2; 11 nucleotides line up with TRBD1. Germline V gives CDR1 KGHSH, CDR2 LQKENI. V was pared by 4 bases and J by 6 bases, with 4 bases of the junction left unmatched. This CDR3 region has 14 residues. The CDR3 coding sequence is TGTGCCAGCTCACAGGGACAGGGGGACGATGGCTACACCTTC. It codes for CASSQGQGDDGYTF. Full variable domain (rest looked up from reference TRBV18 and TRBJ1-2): NAGVMQNPRHLVRRRGQEARLRCSPMKGHSHVYWYRQLPEEGLKFMVYLQKENIIDESGMPKERFSAEFPKEGPSILRIQQVVRGDSAAYFCASSQGQGDDGYTFGSGTRLTVV.

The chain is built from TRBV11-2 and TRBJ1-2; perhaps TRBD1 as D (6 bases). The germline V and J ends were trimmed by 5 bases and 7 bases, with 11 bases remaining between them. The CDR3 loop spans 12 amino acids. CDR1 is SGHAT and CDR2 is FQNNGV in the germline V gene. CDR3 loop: CASSTDRRGYTF. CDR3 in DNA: TGTGCCAGCAGCACAGACAGGCGTGGCTACACCTTC.

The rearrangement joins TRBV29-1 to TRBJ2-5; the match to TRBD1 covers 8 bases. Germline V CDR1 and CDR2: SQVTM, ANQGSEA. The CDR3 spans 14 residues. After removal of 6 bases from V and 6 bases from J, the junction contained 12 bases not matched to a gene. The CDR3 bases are TGCAGCGTCGACAGGGGCTCCGGGGCAAAGACCCAGTACTTC. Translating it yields CSVDRGSGAKTQYF.

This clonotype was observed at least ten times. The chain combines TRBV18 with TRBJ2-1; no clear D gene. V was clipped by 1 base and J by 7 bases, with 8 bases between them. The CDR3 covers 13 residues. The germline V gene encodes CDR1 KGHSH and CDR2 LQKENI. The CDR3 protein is CASSPRKENEQFF. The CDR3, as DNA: TGTGCCAGCTCACCACGTAAGGAGAATGAGCAGTTCTTC.

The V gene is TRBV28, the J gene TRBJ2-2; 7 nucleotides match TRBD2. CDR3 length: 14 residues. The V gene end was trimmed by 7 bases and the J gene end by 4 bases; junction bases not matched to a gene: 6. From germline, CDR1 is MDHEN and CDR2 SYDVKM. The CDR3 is CASIQTGGTGELFF. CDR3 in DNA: TGTGCCAGCATCCAAACGGGGGGCACCGGGGAGCTGTTTTTT.

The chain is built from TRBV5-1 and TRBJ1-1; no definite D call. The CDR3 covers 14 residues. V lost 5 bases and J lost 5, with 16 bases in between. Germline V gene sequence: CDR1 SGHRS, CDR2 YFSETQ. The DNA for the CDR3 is TGCGCCAGCAGAGAGGCCGGGAGGAGGACTGAAGCTTTCTTT. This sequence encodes CASREAGRRTEAFF.

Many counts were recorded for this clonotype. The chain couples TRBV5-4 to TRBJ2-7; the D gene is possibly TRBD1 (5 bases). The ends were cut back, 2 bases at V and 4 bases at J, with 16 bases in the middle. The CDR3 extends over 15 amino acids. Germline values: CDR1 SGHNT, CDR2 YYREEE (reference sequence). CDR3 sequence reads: CASSFRGRDNYEQYF. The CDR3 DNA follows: TGTGCCAGCAGCTTTAGGGGCAGGGATAATTACGAGCAGTACTTC.

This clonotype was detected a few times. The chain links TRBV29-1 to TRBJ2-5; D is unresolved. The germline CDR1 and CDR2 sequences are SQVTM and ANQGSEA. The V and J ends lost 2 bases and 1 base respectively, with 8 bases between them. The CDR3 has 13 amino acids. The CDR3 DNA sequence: TGCAGCGTTGAATCTGTCAGCCAAGAGACCCAGTACTTC. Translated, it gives CSVESVSQETQYF.

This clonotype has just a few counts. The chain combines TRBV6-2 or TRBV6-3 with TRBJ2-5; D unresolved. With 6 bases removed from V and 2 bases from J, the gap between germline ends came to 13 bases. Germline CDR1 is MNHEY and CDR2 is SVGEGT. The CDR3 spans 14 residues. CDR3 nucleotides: TGTGCCAGCAGCCCCGACTTATATCAAGAGACCCAGTACTTC. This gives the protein CASSPDLYQETQYF.

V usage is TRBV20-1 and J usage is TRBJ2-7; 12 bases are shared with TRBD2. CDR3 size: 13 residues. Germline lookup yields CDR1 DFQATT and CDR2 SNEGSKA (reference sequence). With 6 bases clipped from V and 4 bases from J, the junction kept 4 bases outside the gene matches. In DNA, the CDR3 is TGCAGTGCGGGGACTAGCGGGCGATACGAGCAGTACTTC. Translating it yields CSAGTSGRYEQYF.

CDR3 sequence (DNA): TGTGCCAGCAGTCAGGGACAGCGGCCGGAAAAACTGTTTTTT. It codes for CASSQGQRPEKLFF. This chain joins TRBV7-2 and TRBJ1-4; TRBD1 matches 7 bases. Germline V gene sequence: CDR1 SGHTA, CDR2 FQGNSA. The trim removed 6 bases at V and 8 bases at J, leaving 9 bases unmatched. The CDR3 runs 14 residues. Using reference TRBV7-2 and TRBJ1-4 for the parts outside the CDR3, the full variable domain is GAGVSQSPSNKVTEKGKDVELRCDPISGHTALYWYRQSLGQGLEFLIYFQGNSAPDKSGLPSDRFSAERTGGSVSTLTIQRTQQEDSAVYLCASSQGQRPEKLFFGSGTQLSVL.

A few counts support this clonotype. CDR3 nucleotide sequence: TGCAGTGCTAGAGCGACAGGGGGAAACTATGGCTACACCTTC. Translation gives CSARATGGNYGYTF. The chain has TRBV20-1 and TRBJ1-2; TRBD1 aligns across 9 bases. Germline CDR1 is DFQATT and CDR2 is SNEGSKA (reference sequence). V lost 1 base and J lost 2; bases outside the gene matches: 2. The CDR3 loop spans 14 amino acids.

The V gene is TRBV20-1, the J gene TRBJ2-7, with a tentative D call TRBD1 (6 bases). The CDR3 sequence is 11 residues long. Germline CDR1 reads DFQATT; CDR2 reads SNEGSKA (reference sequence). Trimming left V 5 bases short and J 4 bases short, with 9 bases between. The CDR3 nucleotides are TGCAGTGCTCCCAGGGGATACGAGCAGTACTTC. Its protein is CSAPRGYEQYF.